One sample yielded the 8 T cell receptor beta chains listed below, sequenced in a study of cytomegalovirus exposure and HLA in healthy donors. The PCR ran on 60 Vbeta and 13 Jbeta primers. Clones were sequenced by immunoSEQ multiplex PCR, and TCRdb holds only the in-frame ones, with some missing. This listing includes about 130,000 clones. Sequenced input: PBMCs. The receptors stem from a man aged 18-30 years in good health and CMV-seronegative.

This chain uses TRBV5-5 with TRBJ1-2; 7 nucleotides line up with TRBD1. The V and J ends lost 7 bases and 7 bases, in that order; junction bases with no gene match: 4. CDR1 SGHKS and CDR2 YYEKEE come from the germline V gene (reference sequence). The CDR3 covers 11 residues. Written as DNA, the CDR3 is TGTGCCAGCGACAGGGACGGTGGCTACACCTTC. This sequence encodes CASDRDGGYTF.

The CDR3 reads CASSEVGGAQETQYF. CDR3 DNA: TGTGCCAGCAGTGAAGTCGGGGGAGCCCAAGAGACCCAGTACTTC. The chain has TRBV6-1 and TRBJ2-5, with D maybe TRBD2 (6 bases). Trimming cost V 1 base and J 1 base, with 10 bases left between them. This CDR3 has 15 residues. CDR1 MNHNS and CDR2 SASEGT come from the germline V gene.

The chain has TRBV7-8 and TRBJ1-1; no reliable D call. V lost 1 base to trimming and J lost 7 bases, with 16 bases between them. Germline assignment: CDR1 SGHVS and CDR2 FQNEAQ. The CDR3 is made up of 15 amino acids. Written as DNA, the CDR3 is TGTGCCAGCAGCTTAGGCGCAAGCCGATATGGTGAAGCTTTCTTT. As protein: CASSLGASRYGEAFF.

V and J are TRBV25-1 and TRBJ1-4; TRBD1 matches at 8 bases. Germline CDR1 is MGHDK and CDR2 is SYGVNS. The trim removed 7 bases at V and 5 bases at J, leaving 6 bases unmatched. The CDR3 sequence is 14 residues long. As DNA, the CDR3 is TGTGCCAGCATGGACAGGGTGTCCAATGAAAAACTGTTTTTT. This translates into CASMDRVSNEKLFF.

V usage is TRBV4-1 and J usage is TRBJ2-7, with D possibly TRBD1 on 5 matching bases. CDR3 length: 15 residues. From germline, CDR1 is MGHRA and CDR2 YSYEKL. Trimming took 3 bases from V and 4 from J, leaving 16 bases between them. CDR3 residues: CASSQRLGASYEQYF. The CDR3 DNA sequence: TGCGCCAGCAGCCAGAGACTTGGGGCCTCTTACGAGCAGTACTTC.

The V gene is TRBV28, the J gene TRBJ2-7; TRBD2 matches at 7 bases. CDR3 size: 13 residues. CDR1 MDHEN and CDR2 SYDVKM come from the germline V gene. V gave up 5 bases and J gave up 9 bases; unmatched junction bases: 10. The CDR3 here is CASSQPVGGWQYF. In nucleotides, the CDR3 is TGTGCCAGCAGTCAGCCAGTGGGGGGGTGGCAGTACTTC.

The chain combines TRBV19 with TRBJ2-1; 7 bases fit TRBD1. The CDR3 is 15 residues long. CDR1 and CDR2 from the germline V gene are LNHDA and SQIVND (reference sequence). Unmatched junction bases numbered 7, after V lost 6 bases and J lost 2 bases. The CDR3 sequence: CASRTRDSTYNEQFF. Here the CDR3 DNA reads TGTGCCAGTAGGACCCGGGACAGTACCTACAATGAGCAGTTCTTC.

The chain couples TRBV11-2 to TRBJ2-7, with D perhaps matching TRBD1 (7 bases). V lost 2 bases and J lost 4, with 15 bases in between. The germline CDR1 and CDR2 sequences are SGHAT and FQNNGV. This CDR3 is built from 15 residues. The CDR3 loop reads CASSLNKGAGYEQYF. As DNA, the CDR3 is TGTGCCAGCAGCTTAAATAAGGGGGCGGGGTACGAGCAGTACTTC.